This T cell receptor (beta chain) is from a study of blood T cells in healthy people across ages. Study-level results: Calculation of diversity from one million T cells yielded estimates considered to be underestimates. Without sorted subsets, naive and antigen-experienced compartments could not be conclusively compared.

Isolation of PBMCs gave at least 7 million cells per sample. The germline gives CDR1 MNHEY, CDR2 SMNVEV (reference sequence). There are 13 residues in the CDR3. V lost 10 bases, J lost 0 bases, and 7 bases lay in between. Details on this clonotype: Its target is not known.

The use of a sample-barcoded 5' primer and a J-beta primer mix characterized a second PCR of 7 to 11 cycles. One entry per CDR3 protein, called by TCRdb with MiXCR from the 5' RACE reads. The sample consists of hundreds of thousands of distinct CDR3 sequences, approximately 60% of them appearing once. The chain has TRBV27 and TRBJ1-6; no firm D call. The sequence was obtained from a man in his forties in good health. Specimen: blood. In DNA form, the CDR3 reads TGTGCCATTGCCAGCTCCTATAATTCACCCCTCCACTTT. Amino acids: CAIASSYNSPLHF.